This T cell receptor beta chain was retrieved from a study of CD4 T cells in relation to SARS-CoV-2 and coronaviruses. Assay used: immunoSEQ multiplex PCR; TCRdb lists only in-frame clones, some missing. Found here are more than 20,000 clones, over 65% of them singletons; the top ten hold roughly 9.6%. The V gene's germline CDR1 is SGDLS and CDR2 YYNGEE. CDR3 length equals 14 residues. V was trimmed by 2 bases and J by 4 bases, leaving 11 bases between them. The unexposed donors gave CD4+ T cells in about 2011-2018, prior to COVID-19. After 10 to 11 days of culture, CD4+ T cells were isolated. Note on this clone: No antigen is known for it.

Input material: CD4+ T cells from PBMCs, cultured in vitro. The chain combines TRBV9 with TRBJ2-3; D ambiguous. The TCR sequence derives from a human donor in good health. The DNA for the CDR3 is TGTGCCAGCAGCGTTTCGGCAACCCCAGATACGCAGTATTTT. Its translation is CASSVSATPDTQYF.